The 27 T cell receptor beta chains below were found in one sample sequenced in a study of shared clonotypes between healthy human individuals. Assay used: immunoSEQ multiplex PCR; TCRdb lists only in-frame clones, some missing. Among approximately 500,000 clones listed, 70% to 80% were seen once. The sequencing input was PBMCs. The receptors here all came from a middle-aged woman in good health. Some clones in this sample may be carry-over from other donors' samples.

J is TRBJ2-1 and V is TRBV28, with 10 nucleotides matching TRBD1. This CDR3 has 14 residues. After removal of 6 bases from V and 4 bases from J, the junction contained 3 bases not matched to a gene. Looked up from germline, CDR1 is MDHEN and CDR2 is SYDVKM. The CDR3 is CASRPGQGYNEQFF. For the CDR3, the DNA is TGTGCCAGCAGGCCGGGACAGGGGTACAATGAGCAGTTCTTC.

This clone was detected a few times. The chain couples TRBV4-1 to TRBJ2-1, with D possibly matching TRBD2 (5 bases). This CDR3 is built from 19 residues. The V end was cut by 5 bases, the J end by 3 bases, with 26 bases between. CDR1 is MGHRA and CDR2 is YSYEKL in the germline V gene. CDR3 region: CASSSLGRASLSYYNEQFF. CDR3 nucleotide sequence: TGCGCCAGCAGCTCGCTAGGCCGTGCTAGCTTATCATACTACAATGAGCAGTTCTTC.

V is TRBV29-1 and J is TRBJ1-1; no clear D. The CDR3 is made up of 14 amino acids. Trimming removed 4 bases from V and 0 bases from J, with 12 bases in between. CDR1 and CDR2 from the germline V gene are SQVTM and ANQGSEA. This chain's CDR3 is CSVALTGMNTEAFF. The CDR3 bases are TGCAGCGTTGCCCTTACTGGGATGAACACTGAAGCTTTCTTT.

The rearrangement joins TRBV19 to TRBJ2-3; TRBD2 agrees at 7 bases. Unmatched junction bases numbered 9, after V lost 3 bases and J lost 0 bases. The germline V gene encodes CDR1 LNHDA and CDR2 SQIVND (reference sequence). CDR3 length equals 17 residues. CDR3 sequence: CASSIGIAGQSTDTQYF. The CDR3 DNA is TGTGCCAGTAGTATCGGGATAGCGGGCCAAAGCACAGATACGCAGTATTTT.

This clone came up a few times. The CDR3 DNA follows: TGCAGCGTCCTAAAACTAGCGGGAGTATCCTACGAGCAGTACTTC. Protein: CSVLKLAGVSYEQYF. The chain carries TRBV29-1 and TRBJ2-7; 11 bases map to TRBD2. CDR1 and CDR2 from the germline V gene are SQVTM and ANQGSEA. The CDR3 contains 15 residues. V shed 6 bases, J shed 1 base, and the junction held 8 bases outside the gene matches.

This clone was recorded a few times. The chain combines TRBV7-9 with TRBJ2-7; D gene ambiguous. V was pared by 2 bases and J by 7 bases, with 6 bases between. CDR3 length: 11 residues. Looked up from germline, CDR1 is SEHNR and CDR2 is FQNEAQ (reference sequence). The CDR3 sequence is CASSLSVEQYF. The CDR3 DNA follows: TGTGCCAGCAGCTTATCCGTTGAGCAGTACTTC.

This chain links TRBV6-4 with TRBJ2-2, with 9 bases matching TRBD1. Per the germline V gene, CDR1 is MRHNA and CDR2 is SNTAGT. Trimming removed 8 bases from V and 4 bases from J; junction bases left unmatched: 8. This CDR3 spans 15 amino acids. CDR3 region: CASSRDRASTGELFF. The CDR3 DNA is TGTGCCAGCTCCCGGGACAGGGCCTCCACCGGGGAGCTGTTTTTT.

The V and J genes are TRBV30 and TRBJ2-5, with 7 bases fitting TRBD2. Trimming cost V 1 base and J 0 bases; bases outside gene matches: 5. The CDR3 extends over 15 amino acids. CDR1 and CDR2 (germline): GTSNPN, SVGIG (reference sequence). The CDR3 bases are TGTGCCTGGAGTGGGGGAGGGGCGTACCAAGAGACCCAGTACTTC. Encoded protein: CAWSGGGAYQETQYF.

The gene calls are TRBV5-1 and TRBJ2-1; 9 positions agree with TRBD1. The CDR3 spans 13 residues. Germline loops: CDR1 SGHRS, CDR2 YFSETQ. V gave up 3 bases and J gave up 6 bases; unmatched junction bases: 1. CDR3 protein: CASSSTGGNEQFF. The CDR3 DNA reads as TGCGCCAGCAGCTCGACAGGGGGCAATGAGCAGTTCTTC.

This chain links TRBV28 with TRBJ1-3; D remains unclear. CDR3 length: 16 amino acids. Per the germline V gene, CDR1 is MDHEN and CDR2 is SYDVKM. Trimming cost V 5 bases and J 4 bases, with 18 bases left between them. The CDR3 coding sequence is TGTGCCAGCAGTCGAGGCCGCGCAAATAGGGGAAACACCATATATTTT. This gives the protein CASSRGRANRGNTIYF.

With regard to this clone: This CDR3 is also generated by other DNA sequences in the sample. This sequence joins TRBV5-1 and TRBJ1-1; D ambiguous. V was pared by 4 bases and J by 4 bases, with 11 bases between. Germline lookup yields CDR1 SGHRS and CDR2 YFSETQ. The CDR3 covers 13 residues. CDR3 residues: CASSVGTGTEAFF. The CDR3 DNA follows: TGCGCCAGCAGCGTGGGTACGGGCACTGAAGCTTTCTTT.

As DNA, the CDR3 is TGTGCCAGCAGCTCTCCCAGGGGGCGCGGTAACTATGGCTACACCTTC. It yields the protein CASSSPRGRGNYGYTF. V is TRBV28 and J is TRBJ1-2, with TRBD1 matching 8 bases. The CDR3 spans 16 residues. The V and J ends lost 6 bases and 1 base, in that order; junction bases with no gene match: 10. Germline CDR1 and CDR2: MDHEN and SYDVKM.

The chain uses TRBV11-2 and TRBJ2-1; 12 positions match TRBD1. The CDR3 totals 15 residues. In germline, CDR1 is SGHAT, CDR2 FQNNGV. With V trimmed by 2 bases and J by 7 bases, 3 bases remained unmatched. The CDR3 DNA follows: TGTGCCAGCAGCTTATGGGACAGGGGGCCTAATGAGCAGTTCTTC. Translation: CASSLWDRGPNEQFF.

V and J are TRBV5-6 and TRBJ2-1, with 8 bases fitting TRBD1. Per germline, CDR1 SGHDT and CDR2 YYEEEE. Trimming took 0 bases from V and 7 from J; bases not matched to a gene: 6. This CDR3 is built from 15 residues. The CDR3 loop is CASSLGQGAWNEQFF. The CDR3 nucleotides read TGTGCCAGCAGCTTGGGGCAGGGGGCCTGGAATGAGCAGTTCTTC.

The CDR3 here is CASRTVLAGADTQYF. The DNA of the CDR3 is TGTGCCAGCAGGACTGTCCTAGCGGGAGCAGATACGCAGTATTTT. The genes are TRBV6-1 and TRBJ2-3; 10 bases line up with TRBD2. V was clipped by 6 bases and J by 4 bases; unmatched bases: 7. CDR3 length equals 15 residues. CDR1 and CDR2 from the germline V gene are MNHNS and SASEGT.

V usage is TRBV29-1 and J usage is TRBJ1-1; D is possibly TRBD1 (6 bases). The CDR3 is made up of 13 amino acids. V was pared by 6 bases and J by 3 bases, with 14 bases between. In germline, CDR1 is SQVTM, CDR2 ANQGSEA. As DNA, the CDR3 is TGCAGCGTCGCTCGAGGGGGGGACACTGAAGCTTTCTTT. Translation: CSVARGGDTEAFF.

With respect to this clone: Other DNA sequences in the sample encode the same CDR3. The chain joins TRBV25-1 to TRBJ2-2; no firm D call. The CDR3 runs to 13 residues. Germline lookup yields CDR1 MGHDK and CDR2 SYGVNS. V lost 3 bases to trimming and J lost 1 base, with 3 bases between them. The CDR3 nucleotides read TGTGCCAGCAGTGATAGGAACACCGGGGAGCTGTTTTTT. Translation: CASSDRNTGELFF.

J is TRBJ2-1 and V is TRBV19, with D perhaps matching TRBD2 (6 bases). The CDR3 spans 15 residues. Looked up from germline, CDR1 is LNHDA and CDR2 is SQIVND (reference sequence). V lost 3 bases, J lost 4 bases, and 13 bases lay in between. The DNA of the CDR3 is TGTGCCAGTAGTATCGGGGCGGGGAAATACAATGAGCAGTTCTTC. The encoded protein is CASSIGAGKYNEQFF.

The rearrangement links TRBV27 to TRBJ1-1; D is uncertain. V lost 0 bases and J 4 bases, leaving 24 bases between the germline ends. The length of the CDR3 is 19 residues. Germline CDR1 reads MNHEY; CDR2 reads SMNVEV (reference sequence). The CDR3 DNA follows: TGTGCCAGCAGTTTATCACAAAGCCGGCTGGGTAACCGGGGCACTGAAGCTTTCTTT. Translated: CASSLSQSRLGNRGTEAFF.

V is TRBV5-5 and J is TRBJ1-2; D not certain. CDR1 and CDR2 (germline): SGHKS, YYEKEE (reference sequence). V lost 2 bases and J lost 0, with 8 bases in between. This CDR3 region has 14 residues. The CDR3, as DNA: TGTGCCAGCAGCTTTGGGTACCCTAACTATGGCTACACCTTC. It is translated as CASSFGYPNYGYTF.

This sequence joins TRBV19 and TRBJ1-2; a weak D match, TRBD1 (5 bases). With 5 bases removed from V and 3 bases from J, the gap between germline ends came to 19 bases. CDR3 length: 16 residues. CDR1 is LNHDA, CDR2 SQIVND, per germline (reference sequence). CDR3 nucleotides: TGTGCCAGTAGTCTCTCTGGTCAGGGAGGACACTATGGCTACACCTTC. This gives the protein CASSLSGQGGHYGYTF.

This clone was counted at least ten times. The gene calls are TRBV5-6 and TRBJ1-2; possible D gene TRBD1, 5 bases. The germline gives CDR1 SGHDT, CDR2 YYEEEE. The CDR3 runs 14 residues. V shed 4 bases and J shed 5 bases, with 15 bases lying between them. CDR3 loop: CASSLSGTDYGYTF. In nucleotides, the CDR3 is TGTGCCAGCAGCCTCAGCGGGACGGATTATGGCTACACCTTC.

The chain uses TRBV28 and TRBJ1-4, with TRBD1 as a possible D gene (5 bases). The CDR3 runs 15 residues. Per germline, CDR1 MDHEN and CDR2 SYDVKM. Between the trimmed V and J ends, which lost 6 bases and 5 bases, there was a span of 16 bases. CDR3 protein: CASRPGGTENEKLFF. The CDR3 DNA is TGTGCCAGCAGGCCTGGGGGGACTGAAAATGAAAAACTGTTTTTT.

Notes on this clone: One junction end disagrees with the germline gene, perhaps due to a read error. V gene TRBV7-7 combines with J gene TRBJ2-5, with unresolved D. Germline assignment: CDR1 SSHAT and CDR2 FNYEAQ (reference sequence). CDR3 length equals 14 residues. CDR3 sequence reads: CASSLLGGQETQYF. CDR3 nucleotide sequence: TGTGCTAGCAGCTTGTTGGGCGGCCAAGAGACCCAGTACTTC.

The gene calls are TRBV2 and TRBJ2-7; 7 bases align to TRBD1. This CDR3 has 15 residues. V was clipped by 1 base and J by 0 bases; unmatched bases: 3. From germline, CDR1 is SNHLY and CDR2 FYNNEI. CDR3: CASSEGTGFSYEQYF. The CDR3 DNA follows: TGTGCCAGCAGTGAAGGGACAGGCTTCTCCTACGAGCAGTACTTC.

J is TRBJ2-1 and V is TRBV15, with D uncertain. The CDR3 extends over 16 amino acids. The germline CDR1 and CDR2 sequences are LNHNV and YYDKDF (reference sequence). Trimming took off 1 base at V and 3 bases at J, with 13 bases between the two ends. In nucleotides, the CDR3 is TGTGCCACCAGCAGAGTGGACGACCAGCTCTACAATGAGCAGTTCTTC. Its translation: CATSRVDDQLYNEQFF.

The chain joins TRBV25-1 to TRBJ2-7, with D maybe TRBD1 (6 bases). Germline V gene data show CDR1 as MGHDK and CDR2 as SYGVNS. The V end lost 3 bases, the J end lost 3 bases, and 15 bases lay between the germline ends. The CDR3 contains 15 residues. The CDR3, as DNA: TGTGCCAGCAGTGACAGGGACAAGGGGTTCTACGAGCAGTACTTC. This gives the protein CASSDRDKGFYEQYF.